The T cell receptor (beta chain) under discussion was sequenced for a study of neurological immune-mediated disorders. TCRdb processed the 5' RACE reads anew with MiXCR; each CDR3 protein has one entry. The repertoire has more than 100,000 distinct CDR3 sequences, 11% of them found once; the top ten carry around 3.3%. Indicated time point: longitudinal time-point 3. This CDR3 region has 14 residues. In germline, CDR1 is DFQATT, CDR2 SNEGSKA (reference sequence). The ends were cut back, 0 bases at V and 2 bases at J, with 9 bases in the middle. Ten or more counts support this clonotype. The sequenced sample consisted of PBMCs. The sequence was obtained from a female donor with HTLV-1-associated myelopathy (HAM/TSP). The chain combines TRBV20-1 with TRBJ2-3; no clear D gene. DNA for the CDR3: TGCAGTGCTAGAGATTTCCCAAACACAGATACGCAGTATTTT. Protein: CSARDFPNTDTQYF.